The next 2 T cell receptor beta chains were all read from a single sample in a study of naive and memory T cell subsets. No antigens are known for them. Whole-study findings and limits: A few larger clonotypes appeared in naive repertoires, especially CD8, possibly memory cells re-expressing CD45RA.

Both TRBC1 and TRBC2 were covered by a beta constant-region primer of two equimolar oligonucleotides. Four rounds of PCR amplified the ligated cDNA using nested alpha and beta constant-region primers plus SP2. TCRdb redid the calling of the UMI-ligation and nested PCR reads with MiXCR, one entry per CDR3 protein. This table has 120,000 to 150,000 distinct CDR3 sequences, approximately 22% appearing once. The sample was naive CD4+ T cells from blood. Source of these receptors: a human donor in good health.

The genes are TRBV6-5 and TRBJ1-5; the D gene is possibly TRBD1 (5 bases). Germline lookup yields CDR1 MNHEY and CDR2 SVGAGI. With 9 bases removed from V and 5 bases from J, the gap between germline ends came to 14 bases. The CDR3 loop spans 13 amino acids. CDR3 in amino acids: CASRQTRHQPQHF. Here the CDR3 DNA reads TGTGCCAGTAGACAGACGAGACATCAGCCCCAGCATTTT.

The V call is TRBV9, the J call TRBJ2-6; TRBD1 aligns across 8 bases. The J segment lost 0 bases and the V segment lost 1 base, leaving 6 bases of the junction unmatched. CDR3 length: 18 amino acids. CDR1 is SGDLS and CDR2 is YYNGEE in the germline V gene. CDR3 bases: TGTGCCAGCAGCGTAACAGGGGGGAGGATCTCTGGGGCCAACGTCCTGACTTTC. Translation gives CASSVTGGRISGANVLTF.